Listed here are 26 T cell receptor beta chains from one sample, sequenced in a study of T cell changes during pregnancy in multiple sclerosis. Here immunoSEQ multiplex PCR was the method, and the copy in TCRdb shows in-frame clones only, minus some. The table records 90,000 to 120,000 clones, 80% to 95% of them present only once. Sequenced here: peripheral blood, sampled in the third trimester of pregnancy. Receptor source: a female donor in good health, enrolled as a control in a pregnancy study.

This sequence joins TRBV11-1 and TRBJ1-1; a possible D gene is TRBD1 (6 bases). This CDR3 has 15 residues. The V and J ends lost 6 bases and 0 bases respectively, with 14 bases between them. Germline CDR1 and CDR2: SGHAT and FQDESV (reference sequence). CDR3 residues: CASRPEGQMNTEAFF. CDR3 nucleotides: TGTGCCAGCAGGCCGGAAGGACAGATGAACACTGAAGCTTTCTTT.

This chain connects TRBV4-1 to TRBJ1-2; D is perhaps TRBD1 (6 bases). Trimming left V 1 base short and J 4 bases short, with 13 bases between. The CDR3 has 15 residues. The germline V gene has CDR1 MGHRA and CDR2 YSYEKL. CDR3 coding DNA: TGCGCCAGCAGCCAAGGGGCGGGGGGCGGCTATGGCTACACCTTC. It yields the protein CASSQGAGGGYGYTF.

In DNA form, the CDR3 reads TGTGCCAGCAACACCGGGAGGGAGTGGGTCTATGGCTACACCTTC. Translated, it gives CASNTGREWVYGYTF. The gene calls are TRBV6-1 and TRBJ1-2; D ambiguous. Germline-derived CDR1 and CDR2 are MNHNS and SASEGT. Trimming shortened V by 7 bases and J by 4 bases, and 19 bases separated the two germline ends. The CDR3 extends over 15 amino acids.

The CDR3 region is CASSQDQWPLSEKLFF. The CDR3 nucleotides read TGCGCCAGCAGCCAAGATCAGTGGCCTTTAAGTGAAAAACTGTTTTTT. This chain connects TRBV4-3 to TRBJ1-4; D gene uncertain. The CDR3 has 16 residues. Germline values: CDR1 LGHNA, CDR2 YSLEER. The V end was cut by 0 bases, the J end by 7 bases, with 15 bases between.

The count of this clone is one. The chain carries TRBV7-2 and TRBJ1-1; D not certain. There are 14 residues in the CDR3. CDR1 is SGHTA, CDR2 FQGNSA, per germline. Trimming took off 10 bases at V and 0 bases at J, with 15 bases between the two ends. CDR3 residues: CAISTGVLNTEAFF. The CDR3 DNA reads as TGTGCCATCTCGACCGGGGTCTTGAACACTGAAGCTTTCTTT.

The genes are TRBV18 and TRBJ2-3, with D unclear. In germline, CDR1 is KGHSH, CDR2 LQKENI. The CDR3 extends over 12 amino acids. Trimming stripped 4 bases from V and 7 bases from J, with 9 bases between. CDR3 residues: CASSLPAHTQYF. CDR3 DNA: TGTGCCAGCTCACTTCCAGCGCATACGCAGTATTTT.

This rearrangement joins TRBV6-6 to TRBJ2-5, with D perhaps matching TRBD1 (6 bases). Trimming took 0 bases from V and 3 from J, leaving 8 bases between them. Germline CDR1 MNHNY, CDR2 SVGAGI (reference sequence). The CDR3 length is 14 residues. CDR3 coding DNA: TGTGCCAGCAGTTACTCGAACAGGGAAGAGACCCAGTACTTC. It encodes CASSYSNREETQYF.

The table lists this clone with a few counts. Other DNA sequences in this sample translate to the same CDR3. The chain has TRBV5-6 and TRBJ1-1, with D uncertain. This CDR3 comprises 13 residues. V lost 0 bases and J 4 bases, leaving 7 bases between the germline ends. CDR1 is SGHDT, CDR2 YYEEEE, per germline. This CDR3 is CASSLAGSTEAFF. CDR3 DNA: TGTGCCAGCAGCTTGGCGGGGAGCACTGAAGCTTTCTTT.

As concerns this clone: Other DNA sequences from this sample encode an identical CDR3 as well. The chain combines TRBV7-3 with TRBJ2-1; 7 bases line up with TRBD2. The germline V gene encodes CDR1 SGHTA and CDR2 FQGTGA. Trimming cost V 2 bases and J 2 bases; bases outside gene matches: 3. CDR3 length equals 15 residues. This chain's CDR3 is CASSLSGGAYNEQFF. The DNA for the CDR3 is TGTGCCAGCAGCTTATCTGGGGGGGCCTACAATGAGCAGTTCTTC.

The gene calls are TRBV7-2 and TRBJ1-1; D remains ambiguous. CDR1 SGHTA and CDR2 FQGNSA come from the germline V gene. V lost 2 bases and J 5 bases, leaving 18 bases between the germline ends. This CDR3 comprises 16 residues. CDR3 protein: CASSLIGYPGPTEAFF. The CDR3 coding sequence is TGTGCCAGCAGCTTAATCGGTTATCCGGGTCCAACTGAAGCTTTCTTT.

This clone has just one count. The chain combines TRBV5-4 with TRBJ1-1; 10 bases are a match to TRBD1. The junction had 6 bases not matched to a gene; V was cut back by 4 bases and J by 0 bases. Germline-derived CDR1 and CDR2 are SGHNT and YYREEE (reference sequence). CDR3 length: 16 amino acids. CDR3 nucleotides: TGTGCCAGCAGCGTGGTGGGACAGGGGATGAACACTGAAGCTTTCTTT. Its protein is CASSVVGQGMNTEAFF. The whole variable domain, filled in from reference TRBV5-4 and TRBJ1-1, reads ETGVTQSPTHLIKTRGQQVTLRCSSQSGHNTVSWYQQALGQGPQFIFQYYREEENGRGNFPPRFSGLQFPNYSSELNVNALELDDSALYLCASSVVGQGMNTEAFFGQGTRLTVV.

The chain is built from TRBV9 and TRBJ2-7; TRBD1 matches 9 bases. In germline, CDR1 is SGDLS, CDR2 YYNGEE. This CDR3 is 14 amino acids long. After removal of 0 bases from V and 3 bases from J, the junction contained 1 base not matched to a gene. The CDR3 DNA follows: TGTGCCAGCAGCGTAGGGGGACAGGGCTACGAGCAGTACTTC. Amino acids: CASSVGGQGYEQYF.

The chain couples TRBV30 to TRBJ1-3; weak D call: TRBD1 (5 bases). Trimming left V 5 bases short and J 4 bases short, with 18 bases between. Germline assignment: CDR1 GTSNPN and CDR2 SVGIG (reference sequence). The CDR3 spans 15 residues. The chain's CDR3 is CAWDRRLAGGNTIYF. The DNA of the CDR3 is TGTGCCTGGGATCGCCGGCTGGCAGGGGGAAACACCATATATTTT.

The chain uses TRBV27 and TRBJ2-7, with 9 bases matching TRBD1. V lost 7 bases, J lost 0 bases, and 10 bases stayed unmatched. The germline V gene has CDR1 MNHEY and CDR2 SMNVEV (reference sequence). The CDR3 runs to 16 residues. This chain's CDR3 is CASTPRGTGNSYEQYF. CDR3 DNA sequence: TGTGCCAGCACCCCGAGGGGGACAGGGAACTCCTACGAGCAGTACTTC.

The chain combines TRBV19 with TRBJ1-1, with 8 bases matching TRBD1. The ends lost 3 bases at V and 11 bases at J; junction bases unmatched: 11. The CDR3 sequence is 14 residues long. Germline values: CDR1 LNHDA, CDR2 SQIVND (reference sequence). Here the CDR3 DNA reads TGTGCCAGTAGTATCCAGTTGGACAGGGAGGTTGCTTTCTTT. Its translation is CASSIQLDREVAFF. The full variable domain, with the rest looked up from reference TRBV19 and TRBJ1-1, is DGGITQSPKYLFRKEGQNVTLSCEQNLNHDAMYWYRQDPGQGLRLIYYSQIVNDFQKGDIAEGYSVSREKKESFPLTVTSAQKNPTAFYLCASSIQLDREVAFFGQGTRLTVV.

The gene calls are TRBV6-5 and TRBJ2-7; D perhaps matches TRBD1 (6 bases). Trimming stripped 0 bases from V and 2 bases from J, with 11 bases between. This CDR3 contains 15 residues. Per germline, CDR1 MNHEY and CDR2 SVGAGI. CDR3 in amino acids: CASSYSIRGTYEQYF. The DNA of the CDR3 is TGTGCCAGCAGTTACTCGATCAGGGGTACCTACGAGCAGTACTTC.

The chain couples TRBV6-1 to TRBJ2-2; 13 bases agree with TRBD2. CDR3 length equals 16 residues. The J segment lost 4 bases and the V segment lost 6 bases, leaving 5 bases of the junction unmatched. Per germline, CDR1 MNHNS and CDR2 SASEGT. Here the CDR3 DNA reads TGTGCCAGCAGAGAACTAGCGGGGGGGCGCACCGGGGAGCTGTTTTTT. This gives the protein CASRELAGGRTGELFF.

The V gene is TRBV19, the J gene TRBJ1-5; D uncertain. The CDR3 spans 14 residues. Trimming pared 10 bases from V and 1 base from J, leaving 14 bases between. Germline CDR1 reads LNHDA; CDR2 reads SQIVND (reference sequence). The CDR3 reads CATEDAWSNQPQHF. CDR3 nucleotides: TGTGCCACCGAGGATGCGTGGAGCAATCAGCCCCAGCATTTT.

This chain uses TRBV6-6 with TRBJ2-7; no clear D gene. Germline V gene sequence: CDR1 MNHNY, CDR2 SVGAGI (reference sequence). V lost 0 bases to trimming and J lost 1 base, with 10 bases between them. This CDR3 has 15 residues. CDR3 amino acids: CASSYSIAESYEQYF. The CDR3 DNA is TGTGCCAGCAGTTACTCGATTGCAGAATCCTACGAGCAGTACTTC.

The chain has TRBV5-4 and TRBJ2-1; TRBD2 agrees at 10 bases. Germline V CDR1 and CDR2: SGHNT, YYREEE (reference sequence). The CDR3 contains 15 residues. The V and J ends lost 0 bases and 6 bases, in that order; junction bases with no gene match: 3. The CDR3 region is CASSLERTSGNEQFF. Written as DNA, the CDR3 is TGTGCCAGCAGCTTGGAACGGACTAGCGGCAATGAGCAGTTCTTC.

The V gene is TRBV11-3, the J gene TRBJ2-1; D may be TRBD1 (7 bases). The germline gives CDR1 SGHNT, CDR2 YENEEA. The CDR3 covers 16 residues. V gave up 1 base and J gave up 7 bases, with 17 bases separating them. The DNA for the CDR3 is TGTGCCAGCAGCTTAGGGGTGACAGGGACTTCGAATGAGCAGTTCTTC. Residues: CASSLGVTGTSNEQFF. Full variable domain (remainder filled in from reference TRBV11-3 and TRBJ2-1): EAGVVQSPRYKIIEKKQPVAFWCNPISGHNTLYWYLQNLGQGPELLIRYENEEAVDDSQLPKDRFSAERLKGVDSTLKIQPAELGDSAVYLCASSLGVTGTSNEQFFGPGTRLTVL.

This clone was counted a few times. The genes are TRBV25-1 and TRBJ1-1, with 8 bases lining up with TRBD1. Trimming at V came to 3 bases and at J to 7 bases, leaving 4 bases not matched to a gene. The V gene's germline CDR1 is MGHDK and CDR2 SYGVNS. There are 13 residues in the CDR3. The CDR3 DNA reads TGTGCCAGCAGTGAGACAGGGGAGGGTGAAGCTTTCTTT. This codes for CASSETGEGEAFF. Variable domain in full (rest from reference TRBV25-1 and TRBJ1-1): EADIYQTPRYLVIGTGKKITLECSQTMGHDKMYWYQQDPGMELHLIHYSYGVNSTEKGDLSSESTVSRIRTEHFPLTLESARPSHTSQYLCASSETGEGEAFFGQGTRLTVV.

The chain has TRBV19 and TRBJ1-2; weak D call: TRBD1 (5 bases). The CDR3 totals 13 residues. V dropped 3 bases and J dropped 10 bases, with 15 bases sitting between them. The V gene's germline CDR1 is LNHDA and CDR2 SQIVND (reference sequence). CDR3: CASSMARAQIYTF. CDR3 coding DNA: TGTGCCAGTAGTATGGCCAGGGCACAAATCTACACCTTC.

This chain connects TRBV5-4 to TRBJ1-3; D is unclear. V was cut by 2 bases and J by 1 base, with 7 bases left in between. Per germline, CDR1 SGHNT and CDR2 YYREEE (reference sequence). This CDR3 comprises 14 residues. Here the CDR3 reads CASSFGTSGNTIYF. The CDR3 region has the DNA TGTGCCAGCAGCTTTGGTACATCTGGAAACACCATATATTTT.

J is TRBJ2-7 and V is TRBV5-1; D remains unclear. The ends were cut back, 0 bases at V and 1 base at J, with 8 bases in the middle. The CDR3 is 14 residues long. Germline V lookup: CDR1 SGHRS, CDR2 YFSETQ. In DNA form, the CDR3 reads TGCGCCAGCAGCTTGGAGCAGGTATCCTACGAGCAGTACTTC. Its protein product is CASSLEQVSYEQYF.

J is TRBJ1-5 and V is TRBV2; D unresolved. Trimming removed 2 bases at V and 6 bases at J, with 8 bases between. The CDR3 covers 13 residues. The germline gives CDR1 SNHLY, CDR2 FYNNEI. The CDR3 DNA reads TGTGCCAGCAGTGAAAGCGGGGTTCAGCCCCAGCATTTT. This gives the protein CASSESGVQPQHF.